The entry that follows covers one T cell receptor (beta chain) sequence. The antigen is undetermined. The CDR3 runs 13 residues. Germline-derived CDR1 and CDR2 are SGHNT and YYREEE (reference sequence). Trimming at V came to 4 bases and at J to 3 bases, leaving 4 bases not matched to a gene. The data derive from a study of CD8+ T cells in alopecia areata. Across the whole study: Tofacitinib was given for 6 to 18 months, then stopped for 6 months. The study, taken as a whole, reports: As there was one nonresponder, how baseline CD8+ expansion relates to response remains uncertain. Among patients, TCR sharing was less clear than in mice, a difference possibly due in part to HLA diversity in the patient population.

cDNA reverse transcribed from extracted RNA served as the sequencing template. The method was immunoSEQ multiplex PCR; TCRdb's version includes in-frame clones alone and lacks a portion of them. The sample holds roughly 100,000 clones, 70% to 90% seen once. Treatment here: oral pan-JAK inhibitor, 5-10 mg twice daily. Individuals with alopecia areata gave both lesional scalp punch biopsies and peripheral blood for collection. This chain connects TRBV5-4 to TRBJ2-7, with 7 bases aligning to TRBD1. The origin of this receptor is a human donor with alopecia areata. This specimen was CD8+ T cells sorted from blood, taken between weeks 30 and 35, from a patient treated with tofacitinib. The CDR3 sequence is CASSDRDSYEQYF. Written as DNA, the CDR3 is TGTGCCAGCAGCGACCGGGACAGCTACGAGCAGTACTTC.